This TCR beta chain was observed in a study of spatial heterogeneity in lung cancer. The overall study: Detected sequences consistently included more beta-chain ones than alpha-chain ones. Averaged across combinations, each unique TCR and UMI pairing appeared more than ten times in raw reads, which were uncorrected.

Time point described: blood at routine non-recurrence follow-up after resection. Without sorting, whole RNA was sequenced from tumor, nontumor lung or frozen PBMC. Each TCR cDNA molecule carried a unique molecular identifier. TCRdb called the 5' RACE reads again in MiXCR, with one record for every CDR3 protein. The sample shows some 110,000 distinct CDR3 sequences, 12% of them seen only once. This clonotype was sampled from a male donor with early-stage non-small cell lung cancer. The specimen was PBMCs, collected at follow-up.

CDR3 sequence: CASSLNAADEKLFF. The CDR3 coding sequence is TGCGCCAGCAGCTTAAACGCAGCGGATGAAAAACTGTTTTTT. V gene TRBV5-1 combines with J gene TRBJ1-4; D gene uncertain. This CDR3 spans 14 amino acids. The V and J ends lost 2 bases and 6 bases respectively, with 11 bases between them. CDR1 is SGHRS, CDR2 YFSETQ, per germline.